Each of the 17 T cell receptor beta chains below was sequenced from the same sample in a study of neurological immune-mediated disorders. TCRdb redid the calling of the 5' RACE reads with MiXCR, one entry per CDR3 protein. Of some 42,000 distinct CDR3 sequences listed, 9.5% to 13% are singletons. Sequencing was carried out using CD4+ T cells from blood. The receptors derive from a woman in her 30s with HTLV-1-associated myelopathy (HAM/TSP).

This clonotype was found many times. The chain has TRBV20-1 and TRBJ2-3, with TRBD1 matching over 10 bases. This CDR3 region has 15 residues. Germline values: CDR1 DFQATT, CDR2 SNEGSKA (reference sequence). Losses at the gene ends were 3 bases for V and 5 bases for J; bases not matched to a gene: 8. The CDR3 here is CSASRRDRGKDTQYF. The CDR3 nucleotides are TGCAGTGCTAGCCGCCGGGACAGGGGAAAAGATACGCAGTATTTT.

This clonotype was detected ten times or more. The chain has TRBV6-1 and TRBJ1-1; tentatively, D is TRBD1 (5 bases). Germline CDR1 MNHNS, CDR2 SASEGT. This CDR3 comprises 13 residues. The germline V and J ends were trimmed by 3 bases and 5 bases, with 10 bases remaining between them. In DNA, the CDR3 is TGTGCCAGCAGTGATGCAGGGAGGACTGAAGCTTTCTTT. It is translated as CASSDAGRTEAFF.

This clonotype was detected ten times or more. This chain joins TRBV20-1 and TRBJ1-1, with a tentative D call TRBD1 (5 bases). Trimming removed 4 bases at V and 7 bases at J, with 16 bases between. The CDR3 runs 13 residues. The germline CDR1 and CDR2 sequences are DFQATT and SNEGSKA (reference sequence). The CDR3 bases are TGCAGTGCTACGCGGGGGATTGAGGATGAAGCTTTCTTT. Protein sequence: CSATRGIEDEAFF.

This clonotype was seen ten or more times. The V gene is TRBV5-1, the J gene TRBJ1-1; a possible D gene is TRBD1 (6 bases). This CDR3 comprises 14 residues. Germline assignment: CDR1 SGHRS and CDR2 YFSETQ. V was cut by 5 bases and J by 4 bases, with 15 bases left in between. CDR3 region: CASSEGVGGTEAFF. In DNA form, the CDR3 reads TGCGCCAGCAGTGAGGGGGTAGGTGGCACTGAAGCTTTCTTT.

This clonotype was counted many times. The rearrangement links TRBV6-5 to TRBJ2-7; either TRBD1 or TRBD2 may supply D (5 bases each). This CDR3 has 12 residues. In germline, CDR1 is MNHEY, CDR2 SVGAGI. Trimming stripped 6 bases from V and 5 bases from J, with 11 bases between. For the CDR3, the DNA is TGTGCCAGCAGGGACGAGGGGAACGAGCAGTACTTC. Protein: CASRDEGNEQYF.

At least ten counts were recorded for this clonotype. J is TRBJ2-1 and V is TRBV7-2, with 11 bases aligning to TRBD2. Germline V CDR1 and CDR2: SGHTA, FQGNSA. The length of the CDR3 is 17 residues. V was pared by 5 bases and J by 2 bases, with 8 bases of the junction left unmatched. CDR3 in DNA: TGTGCCAGCAGCCCAACTAGCGGGGGATTCACCTACAATGAGCAGTTCTTC. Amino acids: CASSPTSGGFTYNEQFF.

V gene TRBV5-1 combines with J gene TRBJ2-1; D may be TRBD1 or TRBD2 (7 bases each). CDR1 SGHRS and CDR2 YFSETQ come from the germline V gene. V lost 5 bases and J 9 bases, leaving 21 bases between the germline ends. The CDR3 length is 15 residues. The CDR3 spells CASSKLARGLFEQFF. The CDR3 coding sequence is TGCGCCAGCAGTAAACTAGCGAGGGGGCTCTTTGAGCAGTTCTTC.

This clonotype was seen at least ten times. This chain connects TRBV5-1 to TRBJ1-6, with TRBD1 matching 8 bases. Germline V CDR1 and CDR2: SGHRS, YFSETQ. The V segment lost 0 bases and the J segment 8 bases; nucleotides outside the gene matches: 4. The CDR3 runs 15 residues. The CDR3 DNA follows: TGCGCCAGCAGCTTGGCCGGACAGGGTTATTCACCCCTCCACTTT. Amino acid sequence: CASSLAGQGYSPLHF.

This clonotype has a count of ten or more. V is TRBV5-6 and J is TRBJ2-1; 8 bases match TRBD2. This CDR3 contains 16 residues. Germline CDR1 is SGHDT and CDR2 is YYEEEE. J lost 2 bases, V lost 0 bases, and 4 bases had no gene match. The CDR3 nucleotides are TGTGCCAGCAGCTTGGTCGGGGGGGGCACCTACAATGAGCAGTTCTTC. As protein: CASSLVGGGTYNEQFF.

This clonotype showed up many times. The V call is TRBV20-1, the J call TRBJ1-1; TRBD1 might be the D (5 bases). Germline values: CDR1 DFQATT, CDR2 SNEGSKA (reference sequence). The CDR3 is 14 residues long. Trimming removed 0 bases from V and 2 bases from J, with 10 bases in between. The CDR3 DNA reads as TGCAGTGCTAGAGATCCGACAGCAAACACTGAAGCTTTCTTT. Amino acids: CSARDPTANTEAFF.

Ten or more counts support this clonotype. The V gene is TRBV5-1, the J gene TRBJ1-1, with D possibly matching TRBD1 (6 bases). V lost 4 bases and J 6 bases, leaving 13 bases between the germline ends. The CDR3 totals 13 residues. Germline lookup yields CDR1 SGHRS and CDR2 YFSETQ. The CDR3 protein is CASSHRDRAEAFF. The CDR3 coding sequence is TGCGCCAGCAGCCACAGGGATCGTGCTGAAGCTTTCTTT.

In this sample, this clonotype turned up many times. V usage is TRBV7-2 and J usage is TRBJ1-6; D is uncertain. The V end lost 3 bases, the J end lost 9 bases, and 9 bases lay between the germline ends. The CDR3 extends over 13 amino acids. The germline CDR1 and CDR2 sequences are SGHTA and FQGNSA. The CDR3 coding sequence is TGTGCCAGCAGCTTTACGAAGGCTTCACCCCTCCACTTT. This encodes CASSFTKASPLHF.

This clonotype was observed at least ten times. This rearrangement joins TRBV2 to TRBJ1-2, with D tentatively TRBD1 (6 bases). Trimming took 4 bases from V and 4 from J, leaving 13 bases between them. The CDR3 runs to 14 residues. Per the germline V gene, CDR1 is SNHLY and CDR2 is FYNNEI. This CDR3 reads CASSAGTPSYGYTF. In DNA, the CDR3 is TGTGCCAGCAGTGCCGGGACACCGAGCTATGGCTACACCTTC.

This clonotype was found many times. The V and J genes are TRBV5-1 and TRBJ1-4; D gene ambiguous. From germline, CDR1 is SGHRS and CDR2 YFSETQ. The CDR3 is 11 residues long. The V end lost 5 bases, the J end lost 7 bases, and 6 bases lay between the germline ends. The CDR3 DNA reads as TGCGCCAGCAGGATGAGTGAAAAACTGTTTTTT. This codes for CASRMSEKLFF.

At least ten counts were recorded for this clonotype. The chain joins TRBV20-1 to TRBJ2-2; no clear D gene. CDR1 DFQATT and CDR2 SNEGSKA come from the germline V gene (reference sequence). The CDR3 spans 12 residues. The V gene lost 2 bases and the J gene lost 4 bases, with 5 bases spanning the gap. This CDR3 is CSARLITGELFF. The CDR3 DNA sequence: TGCAGTGCTAGACTCATCACCGGGGAGCTGTTTTTT.

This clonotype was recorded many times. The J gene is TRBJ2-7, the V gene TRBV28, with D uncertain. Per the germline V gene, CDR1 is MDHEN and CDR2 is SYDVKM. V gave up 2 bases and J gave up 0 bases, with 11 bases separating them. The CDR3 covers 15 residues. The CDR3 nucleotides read TGTGCCAGCAGTTTAGCAGGAATGAGCTCCTACGAGCAGTACTTC. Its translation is CASSLAGMSSYEQYF.

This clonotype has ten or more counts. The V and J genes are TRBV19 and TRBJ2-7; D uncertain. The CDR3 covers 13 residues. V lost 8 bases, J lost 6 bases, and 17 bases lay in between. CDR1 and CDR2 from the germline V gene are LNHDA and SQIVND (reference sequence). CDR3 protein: CASSGVLLGEQYF. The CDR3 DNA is TGTGCCAGTTCTGGGGTCCTTTTGGGCGAGCAGTACTTC.